This entry concerns a single TCR beta chain. There is no known antigen for this receptor. The junction departs from the called germline gene at one end, perhaps through a read error. Starting from approximately 500 ng total RNA, TCRbeta-specific cDNA was produced by reverse transcription with a constant-region primer and ProtoScript II reverse transcriptase. The TCRbeta libraries were prepared through three rounds of nested multiplex PCR following a slightly modified ARM-PCR procedure. Each of the first two PCR rounds ran for approximately 10 cycles and used multiplex TRBV1-TRBV30 forward primers together with a Cbeta reverse primer. A final 25-cycle PCR with Deep VentR polymerase added sample barcodes and Illumina adapters. Before sequencing, amplicons between 200 and 500 bp were purified from gel using a QIAquick gel extraction kit. The TCRbeta amplicons were sequenced with 250-bp paired-end reads on an Illumina HiSeq 2500. Per the source publication's procedure: Trimmomatic v0.33 was used to quality-trim the reads, and FLASH v1.2.11 was used to merge paired reads so that full CDR3 sequences could be recovered. V, D and J germline segments were assigned to the rearranged TCRbeta sequences by MiGEC v1.2.1b. Clonotype statistics and Shannon-Wiener diversity indices were computed with VDJtools v1.0.0. Except for diversity analysis, only the 250 most abundant clonotypes of each sample were used in subsequent analyses to reduce sampling bias. TCRdb reprocessing: public reads trimmed at Q25 with fastp, clones called with MiXCR, in-frame beta chains kept. Each entry is one CDR3 protein sequence, shown with its most common DNA and genes. TCRdb's processing, not the authors', yielded these V and J calls. This sample has around 27,000 distinct CDR3 sequences in its table, and about three quarters of those were observed once. The ten top clones hold 46% of the sample.

Without any cell sorting, total RNA and DNA were co-extracted from roughly 20-30 mg of bulk tissue using the AllPrep DNA/RNA mini kit. Surgical resection was performed in China between November 2015 and early 2016 on several patients with histopathologically diagnosed primary liver carcinoma. At the time of sampling, the patients had chronic HBV infection and had not received any treatment. Each tumor was sampled at five spatially separated regions: the superior, inferior, left-lateral and right-lateral poles and the tumor centre. More than 90% viable tumor cells were found by histology in every tumor sample. Fresh tumor and adjacent tissue pieces were bisected, with one half stored in RNAlater at -80 degrees C and the other half sent for histology. This sample is drawn from a study of tumor-infiltrating lymphocytes in primary liver carcinoma (dated by TCRdb to the late 2010s). At the level of the whole study: Hepatocellular carcinoma (four) or combined HCC and intrahepatic cholangiocarcinoma (one) was present in the five patients, who were three men and two women aged 30 to 69 years. The tumors of the five patients were staged as T1-T3 N0M0, with maximum diameters ranging from about 4.2 to 11 cm. Each sample produced roughly 3.5 to 8 million productive TCRbeta reads, and read depth showed no significant difference between tissue types. The study combined TCRbeta repertoire sequencing, expression microarrays and whole-exome sequencing across five regions of each liver tumor, with adjacent normal tissue and blood. A total of 35 or so specimens from 5 patients, comprising some 25 tumor regions, 5 adjacent noncancerous liver tissues and 5 peripheral blood samples, were covered by TCRbeta repertoire sequencing. Agilent mRNA microarray profiling was performed on the 20 to 25 tumor region samples to relate TCRbeta repertoire diversity to the local molecular phenotype. Repertoires from technical replicates were highly reproducible, with mean shared-clone rates roughly 0.86 and correlation coefficients above 0.95. Study-wide conclusions, independent of this receptor: Repertoire overlap was higher between tumor regions (mean approximately 36%) than tumor-adjacent (17%) or tumor-blood (approximately 14%) pairs, consistent with antigen-driven expansion. Only roughly 7.5-25% of top clones appeared in all five regions of a tumor, which suggests that tumor-infiltrating T cells are spatially heterogeneous. The study included only a few patients, and the authors note findings should be validated in a larger study. Comparison of CD4+ and CD8+ T cell repertoires was precluded by the use of bulk unsorted samples. Only the TCR beta chain was sequenced, so true repertoire diversity is likely underestimated because unpaired alpha chains were not captured. The top 250 clones accounted for a significantly greater share of the repertoire in tumors than in blood (p = 0.039).

Including cysteine and phenylalanine, the CDR3 has 16 amino acids. The entry retains the CDR3 DNA only, 48 bases that are in frame from base 1. Sequencing was done on a sample of liver tumor tissue from sampling region 3. Interpreted using the paper, the cell subset or site label stands for: tumor region T3, left-lateral pole. The rearrangement combines TRBV12-3 or TRBV12-4 with TRBJ2-7, with the D gene call left open. This receptor was obtained from a man between 35 and 55 years old with primary liver carcinoma and hepatitis B virus infection. For the CDR3, the sequence is CASSLICSDSSYEQYF. The nucleotide sequence reads as follows: TGTGCCAGCAGTTTAATATGCTCCGATAGCTCCTACGAGCAGTATTTC.